This T cell receptor beta chain stems from a study of blood T cell repertoires in COVID-19. Whole-study context: T cells, B-cell-depleted T cells, or PBMCs supplied cDNA or gDNA.

Original processing methods: Nucleated cell number was recorded as an estimate derived from reference gene primer amplification. Assay: immunoSEQ multiplex PCR; the TCRdb copy retains only in-frame clones and omits some. From that table come the V and J calls and clone size; the DNA was used to work out D and trimming. The table shows roughly 300,000 clones, with 65% to 90% occurring only once. J gave up 2 bases and V 4 bases, and 7 bases lay outside the gene matches. Germline loops: CDR1 MNHEY, CDR2 SVGEGT. The CDR3 is 15 residues long. In assigning cohorts, the study relied on participant-reported clinical history.

The chain recombines TRBV6-2 or TRBV6-3 with TRBJ2-7; the match to TRBD2 covers 8 bases. The sequencing sample was made of PBMCs or T cells enriched from blood (not recorded which). This TCR came from a woman in her thirties or forties with acute COVID-19. The CDR3 nucleotides read TGTGCCAGCAGTTCGGGGCTAGCGGGTACCTACGAGCAGTACTTC. It is translated as CASSSGLAGTYEQYF.